The TCR beta chain described here comes from a study of T cells after yellow fever vaccination. Findings and caveats of the study: The study re-detected most primary-vaccination clones after the booster (approximately 96% CD4, just over 85% CD8).

This clonotype was counted at least ten times. The antigen remains unidentified. TCRdb reanalysed the 5' RACE reads using MiXCR and keeps one entry per CDR3 protein. The sample shows a few hundred thousand distinct CDR3 sequences, about 6.2% of them seen only once. The sample here was PBMCs, taken 5 days after the yellow fever booster vaccination. This clonotype was sampled from a man aged 25-45 years who received the YFV17D yellow fever vaccine.

CDR3 sequence reads: CSAPSLETQYF. The DNA for the CDR3 is TGCAGTGCCCCCTCCTTGGAGACCCAGTACTTC. This chain uses TRBV20-1 with TRBJ2-5; D remains unclear. The CDR3 sequence is 11 residues long. Germline values: CDR1 DFQATT, CDR2 SNEGSKA (reference sequence). V was clipped by 6 bases and J by 5 bases, with 10 bases between them.